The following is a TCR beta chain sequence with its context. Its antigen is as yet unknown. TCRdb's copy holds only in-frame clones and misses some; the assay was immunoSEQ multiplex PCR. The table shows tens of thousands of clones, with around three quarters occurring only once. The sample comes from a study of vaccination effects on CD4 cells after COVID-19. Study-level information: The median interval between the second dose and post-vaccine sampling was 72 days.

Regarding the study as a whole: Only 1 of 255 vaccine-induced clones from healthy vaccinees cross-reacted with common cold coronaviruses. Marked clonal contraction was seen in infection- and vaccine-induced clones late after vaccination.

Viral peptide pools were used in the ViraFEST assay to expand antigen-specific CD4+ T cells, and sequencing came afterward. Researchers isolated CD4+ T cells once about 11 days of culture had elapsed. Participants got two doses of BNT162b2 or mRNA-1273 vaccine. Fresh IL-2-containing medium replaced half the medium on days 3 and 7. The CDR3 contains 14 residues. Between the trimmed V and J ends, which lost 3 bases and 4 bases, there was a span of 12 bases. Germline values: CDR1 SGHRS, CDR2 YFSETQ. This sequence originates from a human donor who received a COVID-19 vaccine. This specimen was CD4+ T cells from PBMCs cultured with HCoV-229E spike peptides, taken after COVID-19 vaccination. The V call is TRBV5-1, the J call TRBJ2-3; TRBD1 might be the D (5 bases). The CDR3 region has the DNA TGCGCCAGCAGCTCCTCGACAGCCCCAGATACGCAGTATTTT. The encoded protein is CASSSSTAPDTQYF.